The sequence of this T cell receptor (beta chain) was determined in a study of blood T cell repertoires in COVID-19. About the study: The origin of the acute and convalescent COVID-19 samples was the United States, Italy and Spain.

In the study's own analysis: Amplification from reference gene primers served as the basis for estimated nucleated cell counts. The protocol was immunoSEQ multiplex PCR, while the TCRdb copy is restricted to in-frame clones and leaves out a portion. For V, J and clone size, that table is used; D and trimming come from the DNA. The sample consists of around 130,000 clones, under 90% of them appearing once. Germline V CDR1 and CDR2: SQVTM, ANQGSEA. CDR3 size: 12 residues. Trimming took off 4 bases at V and 3 bases at J, with 6 bases between the two ends. The V call is TRBV29-1, the J call TRBJ2-2; D is ambiguous. The source of this sequence is a man between 60 and 70 years old with acute or convalescent COVID-19. Input material: peripheral blood. DNA for the CDR3: TGCAGCGTTGGCCACTACACCGGGGAGCTGTTTTTT. Its translation is CSVGHYTGELFF.